These 27 T cell receptor beta chains were all obtained from the same sample, sequenced in a study of CD8 T cells in ankylosing spondylitis. The study's findings and limits: Ankylosing spondylitis blood seemed to carry a telltale TCR beta motif made of eight or nine highly homologous variants.

In TCRdb, the 5' RACE reads were re-called with MiXCR into one record per CDR3 protein. The data contain approximately 500,000 distinct CDR3 sequences, roughly 13% of them seen just once; the ten biggest clones take up approximately 7%. No antigen has been identified for these receptors. What was sequenced was blood, either unsorted or a sorted T cell fraction (not recorded which). The receptors come from a male donor with ankylosing spondylitis.

This clonotype was counted between two and nine times. The rearrangement links TRBV7-2 to TRBJ1-5; perhaps TRBD1 as D (5 bases). Germline V gene lookup returns CDR1 SGHTA and CDR2 FQGNSA. The CDR3 has 15 residues. V gave up 5 bases and J gave up 4 bases, with 15 bases separating them. CDR3 DNA: TGTGCCAGCAGCCCCCGCGGCACAGGTAATCAGCCCCAGCATTTT. It yields the protein CASSPRGTGNQPQHF.

The genes are TRBV15 and TRBJ2-6; 8 nucleotides match TRBD1. Germline assignment: CDR1 LNHNV and CDR2 YYDKDF (reference sequence). The CDR3 consists of 18 residues. Trimming at V came to 1 base and at J to 0 bases, leaving 5 bases not matched to a gene. CDR3 in amino acids: CATSRVRGQVSGANVLTF. CDR3 DNA: TGTGCCACCAGCAGAGTCCGGGGACAGGTCTCTGGGGCCAACGTCCTGACTTTC.

This clonotype was observed a few times. The chain joins TRBV20-1 to TRBJ2-1; D gene ambiguous. Per the germline V gene, CDR1 is DFQATT and CDR2 is SNEGSKA (reference sequence). The CDR3 sequence is 13 residues long. V lost 5 bases and J 5 bases, leaving 13 bases between the germline ends. The CDR3 region is CSAHGLIDNEQFF. The CDR3 DNA reads TGCAGTGCTCATGGGCTAATTGACAATGAGCAGTTCTTC.

For this clonotype: One base away lies a much larger clone, so this may be a sequencing read error. The chain has TRBV10-3 and TRBJ1-1; 7 bases match TRBD1. The J segment lost 0 bases and the V segment lost 5 bases, leaving 3 bases of the junction unmatched. This CDR3 has 14 residues. Germline assignment: CDR1 ENHRY and CDR2 SYGVKD. For the CDR3, the DNA is TGTGCCATCAGTCAACAGGGGATGAACACTGAAGCTTTCTTT. Translating gives CAISQQGMNTEAFF.

This clonotype was recorded many times. The V call is TRBV2, the J call TRBJ1-4; D perhaps matches TRBD1 (6 bases). Germline values: CDR1 SNHLY, CDR2 FYNNEI. The CDR3 runs to 15 residues. V shed 1 base and J shed 8 bases, with 14 bases lying between them. The CDR3: CASSEGSGGREKLFF. CDR3 bases: TGTGCCAGCAGTGAAGGAAGTGGGGGCCGGGAAAAACTGTTTTTT.

This clonotype was seen a few times. V and J are TRBV11-2 and TRBJ1-5; D is possibly TRBD1 (6 bases). CDR3 length: 18 amino acids. V was clipped by 0 bases and J by 3 bases, with 18 bases between them. CDR1 is SGHAT and CDR2 is FQNNGV in the germline V gene. The CDR3, as DNA: TGTGCCAGCAGCTTAGAGGGGCGCAACGGGGGGCCCAATCAGCCCCAGCATTTT. Amino acid sequence: CASSLEGRNGGPNQPQHF. Supplemented by reference TRBV11-2 and TRBJ1-5, the full variable domain reads EAGVAQSPRYKIIEKRQSVAFWCNPISGHATLYWYQQILGQGPKLLIQFQNNGVVDDSQLPKDRFSAERLKGVDSTLKIQPAKLEDSAVYLCASSLEGRNGGPNQPQHFGDGTRLSIL.

Many counts were recorded for this clonotype. The chain recombines TRBV7-7 with TRBJ2-3; D gene uncertain. This CDR3 spans 15 amino acids. Looked up from germline, CDR1 is SSHAT and CDR2 is FNYEAQ (reference sequence). With 1 base removed from V and 0 bases from J, the gap between germline ends came to 8 bases. The CDR3 nucleotides read TGTGCCAGCAGCTTAGGAACGGTCAGCACAGATACGCAGTATTTT. Translating it yields CASSLGTVSTDTQYF.

This clonotype was seen only a few times. The chain recombines TRBV12-3 or TRBV12-4 with TRBJ1-1, with a weak D call TRBD1 (6 bases). CDR3 length: 15 amino acids. V was cut by 5 bases and J by 3 bases, with 16 bases left in between. As DNA, the CDR3 is TGTGCCAGCAGTGCCCAGGGGATGGGGCACACTGAAGCTTTCTTT. Encoded protein: CASSAQGMGHTEAFF.

This clonotype was seen a few times. The rearrangement joins TRBV5-4 to TRBJ1-2, with D hard to call. Looked up from germline, CDR1 is SGHNT and CDR2 is YYREEE (reference sequence). The CDR3 is 14 residues long. With 2 bases removed from V and 2 bases from J, the gap between germline ends came to 10 bases. CDR3 nucleotides: TGTGCCAGCAGCTTCTACAGCGAGAACTATGGCTACACCTTC. Translation gives CASSFYSENYGYTF.

In its sample, this clonotype was seen a few times. The V call is TRBV10-3, the J call TRBJ1-6, with 9 bases that match TRBD1. The CDR3 covers 14 residues. The J segment lost 7 bases and the V segment lost 7 bases, leaving 5 bases of the junction unmatched. Germline assignment: CDR1 ENHRY and CDR2 SYGVKD. The CDR3 DNA reads TGTGCCATCACCAAAGGGACAGGGAATTCACCCCTCCACTTT. Amino acid sequence: CAITKGTGNSPLHF.

The sample holds many counts of this clonotype. The chain is built from TRBV7-8 and TRBJ2-3; 8 bases are a match to TRBD2. CDR3 size: 14 residues. CDR1 is SGHVS, CDR2 FQNEAQ, per germline. V lost 3 bases to trimming and J lost 5 bases; unmatched junction nucleotides: 4. The CDR3 spells CASSFDSGKDTQYF. CDR3 bases: TGTGCCAGCAGCTTCGATAGCGGGAAAGATACGCAGTATTTT.

This clonotype turned up a few times. V and J are TRBV7-2 and TRBJ1-5; maybe TRBD1 (5 bases). The germline V gene encodes CDR1 SGHTA and CDR2 FQGNSA. The CDR3 runs 15 residues. The V gene lost 5 bases and the J gene lost 5 bases, with 16 bases spanning the gap. CDR3 DNA: TGTGCCAGCAGCCGAATTCAGGGAGGCGATCAGCCCCAGCATTTT. Amino acid sequence: CASSRIQGGDQPQHF.

The V and J genes are TRBV23-1 and TRBJ2-5; D remains ambiguous. TRBV23-1 is filed as an ORF, its function uncertain. Trimming left V 4 bases short and J 6 bases short, with 24 bases between. This CDR3 has 17 residues. The CDR3 DNA reads TGCGCCAGCAGTCCATCCCCATCAGGACGTAGAATGAAGACCCAGTACTTC. It is translated as CASSPSPSGRRMKTQYF.

This clonotype was counted a few times. The chain recombines TRBV5-1 with TRBJ2-7, with a weak D call TRBD2 (6 bases). Per germline, CDR1 SGHRS and CDR2 YFSETQ. The V end was cut by 0 bases, the J end by 6 bases, with 16 bases between. The CDR3 extends over 15 amino acids. The DNA for the CDR3 is TGCGCCAGCAGCTTGGCCGGGAGAGGGATGGGCGAGCAGTACGTC. Amino acids: CASSLAGRGMGEQYV.

The chain employs TRBV29-1 and TRBJ2-5; D ambiguous. The CDR3 covers 13 residues. The V gene's germline CDR1 is SQVTM and CDR2 ANQGSEA. V lost 4 bases and J lost 1, with 10 bases in between. The CDR3 bases are TGCAGCGTTGGGGCAGCTAGCCAAGAGACCCAGTACTTC. Its protein product is CSVGAASQETQYF.

This clonotype was recorded a few times. The rearrangement links TRBV20-1 to TRBJ2-7; tentatively, D is TRBD2 (6 bases). Germline V lookup: CDR1 DFQATT, CDR2 SNEGSKA (reference sequence). The CDR3 is made up of 16 amino acids. Trimming cost V 0 bases and J 4 bases, with 19 bases left between them. The DNA for the CDR3 is TGCAGTGCTAGAGATCCCCCGACTAGATTCCCTTACGAGCAGTACTTC. Protein product: CSARDPPTRFPYEQYF.

This clonotype was observed a handful of times. The V call is TRBV12-3 or TRBV12-4, the J call TRBJ1-2; 7 bases agree with TRBD1. The CDR3 length is 14 residues. Trimming cost V 6 bases and J 2 bases; bases outside gene matches: 6. The CDR3 protein is CASSRRDSNYGYTF. In DNA form, the CDR3 reads TGTGCCAGCAGCCGAAGGGACAGCAACTATGGCTACACCTTC.

This clonotype was detected only a few times. The CDR3 nucleotides are TGTGCCAGCACCATCACGAGGGACTCCAGGCGGGCGGAGCAGTACTTC. Protein: CASTITRDSRRAEQYF. The J gene is TRBJ2-7, the V gene TRBV6-1, with a weak D call TRBD2 (6 bases). The germline V and J ends were trimmed by 7 bases and 7 bases, with 26 bases remaining between them. There are 16 residues in the CDR3. Germline V CDR1 and CDR2: MNHNS, SASEGT.

This clonotype came up a few times. The rearrangement joins TRBV29-1 to TRBJ1-5; 10 nucleotides agree with TRBD1. The CDR3 extends over 14 amino acids. With 4 bases clipped from V and 4 bases from J, the junction kept 4 bases outside the gene matches. Germline values: CDR1 SQVTM, CDR2 ANQGSEA. Written as DNA, the CDR3 is TGCAGCGTTGCGACAGGGGGCCCAAATCAGCCCCAGCATTTT. Translating it yields CSVATGGPNQPQHF.

This clonotype was found a few times. This chain connects TRBV15 to TRBJ2-7; D not resolved. The germline CDR1 and CDR2 sequences are LNHNV and YYDKDF (reference sequence). Trimming left V 0 bases short and J 0 bases short, with 6 bases between. The CDR3 has 14 residues. Here the CDR3 DNA reads TGTGCCACCAGCAGAGATCCCCTCTCCTACGAGCAGTACGTC. Its translation: CATSRDPLSYEQYV.

The V and J genes are TRBV3-1 and TRBJ2-4; 11 nucleotides agree with TRBD1. Germline V gives CDR1 LGHDT, CDR2 YNNKEL (reference sequence). The CDR3 has 13 amino acids. After removal of 3 bases from V and 10 bases from J, the junction contained 2 bases not matched to a gene. CDR3 amino acids: CASSQGQGGIQYF. The CDR3 coding sequence is TGTGCCAGCAGCCAGGGACAGGGGGGTATTCAGTACTTC. Drawing the rest from reference TRBV3-1 and TRBJ2-4, the complete variable domain is DTAVSQTPKYLVTQMGNDKSIKCEQNLGHDTMYWYKQDSKKFLKIMFSYNNKELIINETVPNRFSPKSPDKAHLNLHINSLELGDSAVYFCASSQGQGGIQYFGAGTRLSVL.

This clonotype appeared many times. The rearrangement links TRBV12-3 or TRBV12-4 to TRBJ2-3, with 11 positions matching TRBD2. The V and J ends lost 4 bases and 5 bases, in that order; junction bases with no gene match: 2. The CDR3 is 14 residues long. CDR3: CASSSGTSGDTQYF. DNA for the CDR3: TGTGCCAGCAGTTCCGGGACTAGCGGAGATACGCAGTATTTT.

The chain couples TRBV11-2 to TRBJ1-1; the match to TRBD1 covers 10 bases. Germline trimming cut 0 bases from V and 2 bases from J; bases unmatched to any gene: 3. CDR1 is SGHAT, CDR2 FQNNGV, per germline. The CDR3 contains 16 residues. CDR3: CASSLDRTGGNTEAFF. The CDR3 region has the DNA TGTGCCAGCAGCTTAGATAGGACAGGGGGTAACACTGAAGCTTTCTTT.

V gene TRBV7-6 combines with J gene TRBJ1-1, with D possibly being TRBD1 (6 bases). Germline assignment: CDR1 SGHVS and CDR2 FNYEAQ. The V gene lost 5 bases and the J gene lost 3 bases, with 16 bases spanning the gap. The CDR3 length is 15 residues. For the CDR3, the DNA is TGTGCCAGCAGCCTCCGGGGGCTGCGGGACACTGAAGCTTTCTTT. Amino acids: CASSLRGLRDTEAFF.

This clonotype was seen a handful of times. The chain carries TRBV4-2 and TRBJ2-1; D gene unclear. V was cut by 1 base and J by 0 bases, with 10 bases left in between. The germline V gene encodes CDR1 LGHNA and CDR2 YNFKEQ. The CDR3 covers 16 residues. The CDR3 here is CASSQGLGSSYNEQFF. CDR3 nucleotides: TGTGCCAGCAGCCAAGGACTGGGAAGCTCCTACAATGAGCAGTTCTTC.

The V and J genes are TRBV28 and TRBJ2-2; D is perhaps TRBD1 (5 bases). CDR1 is MDHEN and CDR2 is SYDVKM in the germline V gene. V lost 5 bases, J lost 1 base, and 11 bases lay in between. The CDR3 has 15 amino acids. The CDR3 region is CASSGWTRNTGELFF. Written as DNA, the CDR3 is TGTGCCAGCAGTGGATGGACACGGAACACCGGGGAGCTGTTTTTT.

This clonotype was seen more than once but under ten times. V is TRBV24-1 and J is TRBJ2-1; D is tentatively TRBD1 or TRBD2 (5 bases each). Germline-derived CDR1 and CDR2 are KGHDR and SFDVKD. V shed 3 bases and J shed 8 bases, with 13 bases lying between them. The CDR3 covers 14 residues. Here the CDR3 DNA reads TGTGCCACCAGTGATCGGGGCGTTTCGGATGAGCAGTTCTTC. Amino acid sequence: CATSDRGVSDEQFF.